This TCR beta chain stems from a study of low-dose radiotherapy and immunotherapy resistance in tumors. Study at large: Ipilimumab 1 mg/kg every six weeks, together with nivolumab 240 mg every two weeks, was given intravenously to patients. Every two weeks, cyclophosphamide 200 mg/m2 was infused one day before radiation plus immunotherapy.

V lost 5 bases, J lost 6 bases, and 8 bases stayed unmatched. CDR3 length: 16 residues. Per the germline V gene, CDR1 is SGHAT and CDR2 is FQNNGV. This clonotype was seen ten or more times. First-strand cDNA used TRAV- and TRBV-specific primers, covering alpha and beta chains. An approximately 19-cycle PCR with a constant-region primer and V-primer adapter amplified TCRs. TCRdb re-called the reads through MiXCR, storing one row per CDR3 protein. Altogether 35,000 to 45,000 distinct CDR3 sequences are present, around a third being singletons, with the ten largest covering roughly 3.5%. The time point here: before trial treatment. Low-dose radiotherapy, low-dose cyclophosphamide, aspirin, ipilimumab and nivolumab were all given to the donors. Those eligible were patients bearing advanced solid tumors lacking tumor-infiltrating lymphocytes.

The sequence came from a male donor with gallbladder cancer. Sequencing used PBMCs, obtained before treatment. The chain is built from TRBV11-2 and TRBJ2-2, with 11 bases matching TRBD2. This CDR3 is CASSREGTSGPGELFF. CDR3 sequence (DNA): TGTGCCAGCAGCAGAGAGGGGACTAGCGGTCCCGGGGAGCTGTTTTTT.